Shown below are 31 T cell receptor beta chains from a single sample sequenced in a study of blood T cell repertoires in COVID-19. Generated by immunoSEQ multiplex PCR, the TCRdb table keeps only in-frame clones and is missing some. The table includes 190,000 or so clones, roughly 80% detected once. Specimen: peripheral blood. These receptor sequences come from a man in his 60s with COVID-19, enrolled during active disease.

The CDR3 loop is CASSPPTDSFLNTEAFF. In nucleotides, the CDR3 is TGTGCCAGCAGCCCACCAACCGACAGCTTTTTGAACACTGAAGCTTTCTTT. The V and J genes are TRBV5-4 and TRBJ1-1, with a possible D match to TRBD1 (5 bases). CDR1 SGHNT and CDR2 YYREEE come from the germline V gene (reference sequence). Between the trimmed V and J ends, which lost 4 bases and 0 bases, there was a span of 19 bases. The length of the CDR3 is 17 residues.

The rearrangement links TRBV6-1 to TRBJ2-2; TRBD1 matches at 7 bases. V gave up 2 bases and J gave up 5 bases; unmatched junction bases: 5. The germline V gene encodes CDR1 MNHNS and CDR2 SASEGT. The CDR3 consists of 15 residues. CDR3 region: CASSERQGNTGELFF. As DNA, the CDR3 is TGTGCCAGCAGTGAAAGACAGGGTAATACCGGGGAGCTGTTTTTT.

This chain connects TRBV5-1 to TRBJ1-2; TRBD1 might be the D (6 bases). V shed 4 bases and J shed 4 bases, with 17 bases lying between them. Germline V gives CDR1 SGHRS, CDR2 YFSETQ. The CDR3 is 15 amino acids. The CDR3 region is CASSGGYQGSYGYTF. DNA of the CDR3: TGCGCCAGCAGCGGGGGATATCAGGGGTCCTATGGCTACACCTTC. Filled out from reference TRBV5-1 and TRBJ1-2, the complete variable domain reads KAGVTQTPRYLIKTRGQQVTLSCSPISGHRSVSWYQQTPGQGLQFLFEYFSETQRNKGNFPGRFSGRQFSNSRSEMNVSTLELGDSALYLCASSGGYQGSYGYTFGSGTRLTVV.

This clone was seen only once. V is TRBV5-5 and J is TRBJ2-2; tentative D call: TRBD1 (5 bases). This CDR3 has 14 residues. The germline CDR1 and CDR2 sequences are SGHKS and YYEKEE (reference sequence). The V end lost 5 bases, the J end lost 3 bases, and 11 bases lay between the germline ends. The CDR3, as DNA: TGTGCCAGCAGTCAGGGAAGGGACACCGGGGAGCTGTTTTTT. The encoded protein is CASSQGRDTGELFF.

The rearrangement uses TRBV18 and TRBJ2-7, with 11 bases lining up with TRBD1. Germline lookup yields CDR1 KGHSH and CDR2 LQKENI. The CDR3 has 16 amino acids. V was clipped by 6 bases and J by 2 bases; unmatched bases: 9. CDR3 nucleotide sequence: TGTGCCAGCTCCCCTAAAGGACAGGGGGCTACCTACGAGCAGTACTTC. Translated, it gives CASSPKGQGATYEQYF.

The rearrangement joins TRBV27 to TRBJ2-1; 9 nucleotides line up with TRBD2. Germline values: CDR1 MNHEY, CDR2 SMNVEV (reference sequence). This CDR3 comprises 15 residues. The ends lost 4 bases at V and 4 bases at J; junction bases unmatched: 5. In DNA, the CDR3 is TGTGCCAGCAGTTCAGCGGGAGGCCTGTACAATGAGCAGTTCTTC. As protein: CASSSAGGLYNEQFF.

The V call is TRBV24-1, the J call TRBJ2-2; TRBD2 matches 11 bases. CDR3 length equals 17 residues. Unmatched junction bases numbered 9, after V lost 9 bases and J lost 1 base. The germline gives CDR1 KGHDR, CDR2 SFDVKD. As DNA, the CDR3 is TGTGCCACCGGCCCGGGACTAGCGGCCTGGAACACCGGGGAGCTGTTTTTT. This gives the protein CATGPGLAAWNTGELFF.

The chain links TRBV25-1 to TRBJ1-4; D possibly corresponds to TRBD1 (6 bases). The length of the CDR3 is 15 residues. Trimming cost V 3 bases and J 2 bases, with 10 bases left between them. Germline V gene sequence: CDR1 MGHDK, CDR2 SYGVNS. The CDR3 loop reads CASSDQRGTNEKLFF. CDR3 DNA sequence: TGTGCCAGCAGTGATCAGAGGGGGACTAATGAAAAACTGTTTTTT.

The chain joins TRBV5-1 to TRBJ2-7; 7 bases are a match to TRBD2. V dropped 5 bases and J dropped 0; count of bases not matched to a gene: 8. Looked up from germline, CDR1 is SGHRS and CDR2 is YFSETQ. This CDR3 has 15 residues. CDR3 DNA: TGCGCCAGCAGGCCTAGCGGAGCAGCCTCCTACGAGCAGTACTTC. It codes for CASRPSGAASYEQYF. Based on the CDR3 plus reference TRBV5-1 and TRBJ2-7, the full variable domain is KAGVTQTPRYLIKTRGQQVTLSCSPISGHRSVSWYQQTPGQGLQFLFEYFSETQRNKGNFPGRFSGRQFSNSRSEMNVSTLELGDSALYLCASRPSGAASYEQYFGPGTRLTVT.

The CDR3 nucleotides are TGTGCCAGCAGACCCCGACAGGGGAGCTCTGGAAACACCATATATTTT. This codes for CASRPRQGSSGNTIYF. The V call is TRBV6-7, the J call TRBJ1-3; 8 bases align to TRBD1. TRBV6-7 is identified as an open reading frame with a role that is uncertain. The CDR3 runs 16 residues. The J segment lost 0 bases and the V segment lost 6 bases, leaving 7 bases of the junction unmatched.

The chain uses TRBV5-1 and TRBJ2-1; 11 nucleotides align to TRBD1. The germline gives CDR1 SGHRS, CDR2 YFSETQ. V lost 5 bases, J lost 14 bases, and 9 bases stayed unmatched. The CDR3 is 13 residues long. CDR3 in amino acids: CASSLTPGQGEFF. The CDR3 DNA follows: TGCGCCAGCAGTCTAACTCCGGGACAGGGGGAGTTCTTC. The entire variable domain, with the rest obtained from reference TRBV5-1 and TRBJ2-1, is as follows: KAGVTQTPRYLIKTRGQQVTLSCSPISGHRSVSWYQQTPGQGLQFLFEYFSETQRNKGNFPGRFSGRQFSNSRSEMNVSTLELGDSALYLCASSLTPGQGEFFGPGTRLTVL.

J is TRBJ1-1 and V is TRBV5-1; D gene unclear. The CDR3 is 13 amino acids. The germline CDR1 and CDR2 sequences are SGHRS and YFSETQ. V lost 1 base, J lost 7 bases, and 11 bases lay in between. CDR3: CASSLNRGNEAFF. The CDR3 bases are TGCGCCAGCAGCTTGAACCGCGGGAATGAAGCTTTCTTT. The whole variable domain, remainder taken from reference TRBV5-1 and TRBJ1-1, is KAGVTQTPRYLIKTRGQQVTLSCSPISGHRSVSWYQQTPGQGLQFLFEYFSETQRNKGNFPGRFSGRQFSNSRSEMNVSTLELGDSALYLCASSLNRGNEAFFGQGTRLTVV.

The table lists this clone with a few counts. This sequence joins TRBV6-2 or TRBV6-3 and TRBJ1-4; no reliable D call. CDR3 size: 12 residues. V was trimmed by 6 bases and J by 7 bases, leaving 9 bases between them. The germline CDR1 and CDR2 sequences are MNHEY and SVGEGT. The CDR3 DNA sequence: TGTGCCAGCAGCCGAAACAGTGAAAAACTGTTTTTT. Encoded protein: CASSRNSEKLFF.

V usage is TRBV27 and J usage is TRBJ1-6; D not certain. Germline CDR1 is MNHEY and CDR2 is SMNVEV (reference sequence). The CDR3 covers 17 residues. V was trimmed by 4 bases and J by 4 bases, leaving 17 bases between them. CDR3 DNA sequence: TGTGCCAGCAGTTCAAGCGGGTTGGGGTTTTATAATTCACCCCTCCACTTT. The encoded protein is CASSSSGLGFYNSPLHF.

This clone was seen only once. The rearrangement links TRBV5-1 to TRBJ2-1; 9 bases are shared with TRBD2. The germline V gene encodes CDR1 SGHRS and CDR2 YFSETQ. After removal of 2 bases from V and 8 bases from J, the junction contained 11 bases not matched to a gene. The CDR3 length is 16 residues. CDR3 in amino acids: CASSFSVLAGMYEQFF. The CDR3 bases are TGCGCCAGCAGCTTTTCAGTTCTAGCGGGAATGTATGAGCAGTTCTTC. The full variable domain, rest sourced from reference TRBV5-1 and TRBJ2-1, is KAGVTQTPRYLIKTRGQQVTLSCSPISGHRSVSWYQQTPGQGLQFLFEYFSETQRNKGNFPGRFSGRQFSNSRSEMNVSTLELGDSALYLCASSFSVLAGMYEQFFGPGTRLTVL.

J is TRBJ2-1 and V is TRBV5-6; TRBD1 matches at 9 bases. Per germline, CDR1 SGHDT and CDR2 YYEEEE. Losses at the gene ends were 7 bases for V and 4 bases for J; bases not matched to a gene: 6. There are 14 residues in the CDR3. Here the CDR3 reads CASGGTGPYNEQFF. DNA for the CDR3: TGTGCCAGCGGGGGGACAGGGCCATACAATGAGCAGTTCTTC.

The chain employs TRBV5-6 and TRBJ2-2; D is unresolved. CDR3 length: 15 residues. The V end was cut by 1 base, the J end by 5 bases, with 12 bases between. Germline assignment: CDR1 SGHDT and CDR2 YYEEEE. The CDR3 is CASSLNSPWTGELFF. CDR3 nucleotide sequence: TGTGCCAGCAGCTTGAACTCCCCGTGGACCGGGGAGCTGTTTTTT.

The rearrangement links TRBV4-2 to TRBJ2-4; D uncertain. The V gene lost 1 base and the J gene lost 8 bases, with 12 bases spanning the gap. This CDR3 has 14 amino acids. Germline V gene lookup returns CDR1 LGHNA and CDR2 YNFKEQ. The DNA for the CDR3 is TGTGCCAGCAGCCAAGGTCTCGGTTCGGACATTCAGTACTTC. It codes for CASSQGLGSDIQYF.

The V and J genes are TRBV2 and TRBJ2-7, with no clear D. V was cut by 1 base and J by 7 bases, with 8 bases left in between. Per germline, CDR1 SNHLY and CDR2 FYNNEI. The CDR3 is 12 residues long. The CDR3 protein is CASSEDNREQYF. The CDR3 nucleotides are TGTGCCAGCAGTGAAGATAACAGAGAGCAGTACTTC.

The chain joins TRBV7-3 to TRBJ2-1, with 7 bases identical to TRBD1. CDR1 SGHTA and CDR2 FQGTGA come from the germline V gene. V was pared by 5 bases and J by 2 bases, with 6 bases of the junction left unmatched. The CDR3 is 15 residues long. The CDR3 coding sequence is TGTGCCAGCAGCACCTCCGGGACAGCCTACAATGAGCAGTTCTTC. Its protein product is CASSTSGTAYNEQFF.

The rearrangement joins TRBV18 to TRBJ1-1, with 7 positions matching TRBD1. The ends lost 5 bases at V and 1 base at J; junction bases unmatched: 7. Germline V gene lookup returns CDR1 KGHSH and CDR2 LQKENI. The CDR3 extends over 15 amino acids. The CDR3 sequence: CASSARGAGNTEAFF. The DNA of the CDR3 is TGTGCCAGCTCAGCCAGGGGGGCCGGGAACACTGAAGCTTTCTTT.

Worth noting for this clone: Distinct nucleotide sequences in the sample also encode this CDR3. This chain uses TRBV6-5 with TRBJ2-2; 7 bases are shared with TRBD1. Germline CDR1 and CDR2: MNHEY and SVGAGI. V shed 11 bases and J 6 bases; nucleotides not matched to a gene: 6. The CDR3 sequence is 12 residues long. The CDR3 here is CASRQGAGELFF. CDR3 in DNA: TGTGCCTCGAGACAGGGAGCCGGGGAGCTGTTTTTT.

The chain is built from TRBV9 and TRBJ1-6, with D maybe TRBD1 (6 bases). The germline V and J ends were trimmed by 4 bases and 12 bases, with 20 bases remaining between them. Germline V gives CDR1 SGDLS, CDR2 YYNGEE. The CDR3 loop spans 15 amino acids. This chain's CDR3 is CASSPTGMTGEPLHF. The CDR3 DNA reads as TGTGCCAGCAGCCCAACAGGTATGACAGGTGAACCCCTCCACTTT. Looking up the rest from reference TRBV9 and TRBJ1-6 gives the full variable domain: DSGVTQTPKHLITATGQRVTLRCSPRSGDLSVYWYQQSLDQGLQFLIQYYNGEERAKGNILERFSAQQFPDLHSELNLSSLELGDSALYFCASSPTGMTGEPLHFGNGTRLTVT.

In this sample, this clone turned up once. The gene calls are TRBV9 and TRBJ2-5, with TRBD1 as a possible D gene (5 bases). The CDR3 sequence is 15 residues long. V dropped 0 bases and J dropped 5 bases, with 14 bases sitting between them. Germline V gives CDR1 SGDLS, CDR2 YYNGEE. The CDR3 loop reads CASSVAPGQGETQYF. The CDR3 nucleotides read TGTGCCAGCAGCGTAGCTCCAGGGCAAGGCGAGACCCAGTACTTC.

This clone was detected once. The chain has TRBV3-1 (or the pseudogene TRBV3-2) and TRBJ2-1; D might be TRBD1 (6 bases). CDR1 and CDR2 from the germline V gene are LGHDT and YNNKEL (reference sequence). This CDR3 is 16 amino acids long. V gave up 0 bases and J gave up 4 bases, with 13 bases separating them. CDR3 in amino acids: CASSQEARGRYNEQFF. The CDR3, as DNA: TGTGCCAGCAGCCAAGAGGCCAGGGGTCGGTACAATGAGCAGTTCTTC.

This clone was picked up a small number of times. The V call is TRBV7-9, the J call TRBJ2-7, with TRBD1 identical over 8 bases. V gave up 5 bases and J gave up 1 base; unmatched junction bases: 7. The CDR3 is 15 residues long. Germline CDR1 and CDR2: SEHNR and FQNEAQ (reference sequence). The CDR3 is CASSATGTGSYEQYF. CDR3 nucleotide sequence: TGTGCCAGCAGCGCCACCGGGACAGGATCCTACGAGCAGTACTTC.

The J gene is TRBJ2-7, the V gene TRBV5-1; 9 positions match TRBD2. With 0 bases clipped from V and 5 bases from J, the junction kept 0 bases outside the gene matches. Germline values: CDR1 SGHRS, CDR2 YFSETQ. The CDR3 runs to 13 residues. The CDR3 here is CASSLVAGDEQYF. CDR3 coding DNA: TGCGCCAGCAGCTTGGTAGCGGGGGACGAGCAGTACTTC.

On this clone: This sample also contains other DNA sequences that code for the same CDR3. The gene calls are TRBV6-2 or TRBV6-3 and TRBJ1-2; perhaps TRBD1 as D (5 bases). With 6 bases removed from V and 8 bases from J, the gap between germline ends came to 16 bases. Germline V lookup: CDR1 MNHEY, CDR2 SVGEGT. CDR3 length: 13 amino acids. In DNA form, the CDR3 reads TGTGCCAGCAGCTCTGACAGAAAAGGCGGCTACACCTTC. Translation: CASSSDRKGGYTF.

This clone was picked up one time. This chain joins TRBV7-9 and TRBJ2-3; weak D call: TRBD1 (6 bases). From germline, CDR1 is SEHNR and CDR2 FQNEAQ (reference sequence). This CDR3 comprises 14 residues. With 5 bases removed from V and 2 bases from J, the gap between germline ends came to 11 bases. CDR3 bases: TGTGCCAGCAGCAAAGGGACACTCACAGATACGCAGTATTTT. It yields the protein CASSKGTLTDTQYF.

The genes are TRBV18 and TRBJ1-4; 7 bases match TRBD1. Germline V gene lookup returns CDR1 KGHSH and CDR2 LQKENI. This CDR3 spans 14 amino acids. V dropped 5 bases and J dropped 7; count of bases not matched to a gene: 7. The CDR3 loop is CASSNQGGVEKLFF. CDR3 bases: TGTGCCAGCTCAAACCAGGGGGGTGTTGAAAAACTGTTTTTT. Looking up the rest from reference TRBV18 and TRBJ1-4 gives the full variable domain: NAGVMQNPRHLVRRRGQEARLRCSPMKGHSHVYWYRQLPEEGLKFMVYLQKENIIDESGMPKERFSAEFPKEGPSILRIQQVVRGDSAAYFCASSNQGGVEKLFFGSGTQLSVL.

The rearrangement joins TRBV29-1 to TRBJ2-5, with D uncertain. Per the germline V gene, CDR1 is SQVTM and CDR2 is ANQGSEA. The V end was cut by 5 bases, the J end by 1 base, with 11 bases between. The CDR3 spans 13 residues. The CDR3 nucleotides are TGCAGCGTTATTCCTAGTAGCCAAGAGACCCAGTACTTC. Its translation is CSVIPSSQETQYF.